The clone carrying this TCR beta chain was seen only a few times. This specimen belongs to a study of T-cell reconstitution after alpha-beta-depleted transplantation in children. The CDR3 consists of 14 residues. Unique molecular identifiers featured in how the TCRbeta library was prepared. TCRdb re-called the PCR reads through MiXCR, storing one row per CDR3 protein. The table has about 610,000 distinct CDR3 sequences, more than 9% seen once. The rearrangement uses TRBV21-1 and TRBJ2-3; the table's D call, TRBD1, has no DNA check behind it. TRBV21-1 has pseudogene status. The clonotype was recovered from a human donor who donated a stem cell graft to a child with acute myeloid leukemia. The sequenced sample was PBMCs from the stem cell graft donor, obtained from the stem cell graft. The CDR3 DNA reads as TGTGCCAGCAGCAACCGGGTTCGAGGAGATACGCAGTATTTT. Protein sequence: CASSNRVRGDTQYF.